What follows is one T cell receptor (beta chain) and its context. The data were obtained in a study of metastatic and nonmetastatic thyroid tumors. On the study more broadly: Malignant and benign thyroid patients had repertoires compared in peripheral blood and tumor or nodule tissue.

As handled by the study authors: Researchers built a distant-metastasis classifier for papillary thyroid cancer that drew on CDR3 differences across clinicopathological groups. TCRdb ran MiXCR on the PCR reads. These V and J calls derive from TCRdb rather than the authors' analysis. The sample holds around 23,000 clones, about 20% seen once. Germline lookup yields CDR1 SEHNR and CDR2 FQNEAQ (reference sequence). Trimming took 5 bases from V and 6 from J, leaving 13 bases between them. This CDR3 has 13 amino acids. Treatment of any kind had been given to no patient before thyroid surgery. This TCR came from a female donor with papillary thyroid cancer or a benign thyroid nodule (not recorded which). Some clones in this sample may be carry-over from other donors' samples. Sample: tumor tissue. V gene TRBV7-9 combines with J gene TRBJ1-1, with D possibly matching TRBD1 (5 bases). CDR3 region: CASSLQGMAEAFF. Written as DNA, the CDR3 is TGTGCCAGCAGCCTCCAGGGAATGGCTGAAGCTTTCTTT.